Each of the 23 T cell receptor beta chains below was sequenced from the same sample in a study of T cell responses to AZD1222 COVID-19 vaccine. Produced via immunoSEQ multiplex PCR; TCRdb's table is partial and in-frame only. The sample records about 140,000 clones, 90% to 95% being singletons. Specimen: peripheral blood, collected on day 0 of AZD1222 vaccination. The receptors derive from an adult in good health.

The chain employs TRBV19 and TRBJ2-5; tentatively, D is TRBD1 (5 bases). Germline V lookup: CDR1 LNHDA, CDR2 SQIVND (reference sequence). V was clipped by 3 bases and J by 0 bases, with 11 bases between them. The CDR3 has 15 residues. The CDR3 spells CASSIGAGYQETQYF. The CDR3 DNA follows: TGTGCCAGTAGTATTGGGGCAGGGTACCAAGAGACCCAGTACTTC.

The rearrangement uses TRBV19 and TRBJ1-1; D is unresolved. This CDR3 spans 14 amino acids. V lost 6 bases, J lost 0 bases, and 11 bases lay in between. Germline V gene data show CDR1 as LNHDA and CDR2 as SQIVND (reference sequence). CDR3 coding DNA: TGTGCCAGTAGCTCTGGCAGCATGAACACTGAAGCTTTCTTT. It codes for CASSSGSMNTEAFF.

This chain links TRBV28 with TRBJ1-6; 8 positions agree with TRBD1. Germline CDR1 reads MDHEN; CDR2 reads SYDVKM. The CDR3 runs 14 residues. Trimming cost V 11 bases and J 11 bases; bases outside gene matches: 14. This CDR3 is CALTKGQGGTPLHF. As DNA, the CDR3 is TGTGCCCTAACCAAAGGACAGGGCGGTACACCCCTCCACTTT. The variable domain in full, with the rest retrieved from reference TRBV28 and TRBJ1-6, is DVKVTQSSRYLVKRTGEKVFLECVQDMDHENMFWYRQDPGLGLRLIYFSYDVKMKEKGDIPEGYSVSREKKERFSLILESASTNQTSMYLCALTKGQGGTPLHFGNGTRLTVT.

DNA for the CDR3: TGTGCCAGCAGCTGGGACAGGGGACGCTACACCTTC. It encodes CASSWDRGRYTF. The chain has TRBV5-5 and TRBJ1-2; 10 bases match TRBD1. Germline trimming cut 3 bases from V and 9 bases from J; bases unmatched to any gene: 2. CDR1 is SGHKS, CDR2 YYEKEE, per germline (reference sequence). The CDR3 extends over 12 amino acids.

The V and J genes are TRBV9 and TRBJ1-3; D ambiguous. Germline assignment: CDR1 SGDLS and CDR2 YYNGEE. CDR3 length equals 15 residues. Trimming removed 0 bases at V and 8 bases at J, with 15 bases between. CDR3 loop: CASSVAETRRDTIYF. In DNA form, the CDR3 reads TGTGCCAGCAGCGTAGCTGAAACTCGGAGGGACACCATATATTTT.

The V call is TRBV28, the J call TRBJ1-2; D gene uncertain. CDR3 size: 16 residues. V shed 4 bases and J shed 0 bases, with 15 bases lying between them. Germline-derived CDR1 and CDR2 are MDHEN and SYDVKM. CDR3 sequence: CASSYLLGLANYGYTF. The CDR3 region has the DNA TGTGCCAGCAGTTACCTTCTTGGGTTGGCTAACTATGGCTACACCTTC.

This chain links TRBV6-2 or TRBV6-3 with TRBJ1-1; possibly TRBD1 for D (5 bases). The V gene lost 5 bases and the J gene lost 0 bases, with 16 bases spanning the gap. Germline V lookup: CDR1 MNHEY, CDR2 SVGEGT. The CDR3 is made up of 16 amino acids. DNA for the CDR3: TGTGCCAGCAGTCGCCACTGGGACGGCATGAACACTGAAGCTTTCTTT. It specifies CASSRHWDGMNTEAFF.

This clone was counted a single time. The rearrangement links TRBV6-5 to TRBJ2-4; D possibly corresponds to TRBD1 (7 bases). This CDR3 contains 16 residues. Germline V gene lookup returns CDR1 MNHEY and CDR2 SVGAGI. The V end was cut by 2 bases, the J end by 0 bases, with 11 bases between. CDR3 sequence (DNA): TGTGCCAGCAGTTACGCGGGACAGACAGCCAAAAACATTCAGTACTTC. Its translation is CASSYAGQTAKNIQYF.

The chain carries TRBV18 and TRBJ2-7; TRBD2 is a possible D gene (5 bases). Trimming cost V 0 bases and J 7 bases, with 19 bases left between them. This CDR3 has 16 amino acids. Germline V gene lookup returns CDR1 KGHSH and CDR2 LQKENI. CDR3 amino acids: CASSPPGVHPMGEQYF. The CDR3 DNA sequence: TGTGCCAGCTCACCACCCGGGGTTCACCCCATGGGGGAGCAGTACTTC.

The gene calls are TRBV19 and TRBJ2-3, with 8 positions matching TRBD2. The CDR3 is 14 amino acids. From germline, CDR1 is LNHDA and CDR2 SQIVND (reference sequence). Trimming cost V 9 bases and J 3 bases; bases outside gene matches: 8. This CDR3 reads CASFGGGSTDTQYF. Written as DNA, the CDR3 is TGTGCCAGCTTCGGGGGGGGAAGTACAGATACGCAGTATTTT. Looking up the rest from reference TRBV19 and TRBJ2-3 gives the full variable domain: DGGITQSPKYLFRKEGQNVTLSCEQNLNHDAMYWYRQDPGQGLRLIYYSQIVNDFQKGDIAEGYSVSREKKESFPLTVTSAQKNPTAFYLCASFGGGSTDTQYFGPGTRLTVL.

The chain couples TRBV7-3 to TRBJ2-3, with a weak D call TRBD1 (5 bases). The germline gives CDR1 SGHTA, CDR2 FQGTGA. There are 13 residues in the CDR3. The V end lost 1 base, the J end lost 3 bases, and 5 bases lay between the germline ends. CDR3 sequence reads: CASSLRQTDTQYF. The CDR3 DNA follows: TGTGCCAGCAGCTTAAGACAGACAGATACGCAGTATTTT.

The genes are TRBV3-1 (or the pseudogene TRBV3-2) and TRBJ2-5; D is possibly TRBD1 (6 bases). Trimming removed 0 bases from V and 5 bases from J, with 16 bases in between. The CDR3 length is 16 residues. Per germline, CDR1 LGHDT and CDR2 YNNKEL (reference sequence). The CDR3 protein is CASSQDFRGLGETQYF. The DNA of the CDR3 is TGTGCCAGCAGCCAAGATTTCAGGGGTTTAGGGGAGACCCAGTACTTC.

J is TRBJ1-1 and V is TRBV13; unclear D gene. Germline assignment: CDR1 PRHDT and CDR2 FYEKMQ (reference sequence). The CDR3 is made up of 13 amino acids. V was clipped by 5 bases and J by 0 bases, with 7 bases between them. This chain's CDR3 is CASSPFLNTEAFF. DNA of the CDR3: TGTGCCAGCAGCCCCTTTTTGAACACTGAAGCTTTCTTT.

V usage is TRBV6-2 or TRBV6-3 and J usage is TRBJ1-1, with 12 bases aligning to TRBD1. The CDR3 extends over 16 amino acids. The germline V gene encodes CDR1 MNHEY and CDR2 SVGEGT. V shed 5 bases and J 11 bases; nucleotides not matched to a gene: 15. This chain's CDR3 is CASSLSEPGQGARAFF. DNA for the CDR3: TGTGCCAGCAGTCTATCTGAACCGGGACAGGGGGCGCGGGCTTTCTTT.

The rearrangement links TRBV4-2 to TRBJ2-3; no clear D gene. The V end was cut by 2 bases, the J end by 4 bases, with 10 bases between. There are 14 residues in the CDR3. Per germline, CDR1 LGHNA and CDR2 YNFKEQ. The CDR3 coding sequence is TGTGCCAGCAGCCAAAGAGGAGTGTCAGATACGCAGTATTTT. Protein product: CASSQRGVSDTQYF.

In DNA, the CDR3 is TGTGCCACCAGTGATTCCAAGACTAATAACAATGAGCAGTTCTTC. It codes for CATSDSKTNNNEQFF. The J gene is TRBJ2-1, the V gene TRBV24-1; possibly TRBD2 for D (5 bases). Per germline, CDR1 KGHDR and CDR2 SFDVKD. The CDR3 loop spans 15 amino acids. The germline V and J ends were trimmed by 2 bases and 5 bases, with 12 bases remaining between them.

The CDR3 spells CASNRGITDTQYF. The DNA for the CDR3 is TGTGCCAGTAACCGGGGAATCACAGATACGCAGTATTTT. The chain is built from TRBV2 and TRBJ2-3; tentatively, D is TRBD2 (5 bases). Germline CDR1 reads SNHLY; CDR2 reads FYNNEI. V lost 9 bases to trimming and J lost 2 bases, with 12 bases between them. This CDR3 is built from 13 residues.

The V call is TRBV5-4, the J call TRBJ2-2, with 9 bases aligning to TRBD1. The V and J ends lost 4 bases and 6 bases, in that order; junction bases with no gene match: 4. The CDR3 is 14 amino acids. Looked up from germline, CDR1 is SGHNT and CDR2 is YYREEE (reference sequence). CDR3 loop: CASSGRQGAGELFF. DNA of the CDR3: TGTGCCAGCAGCGGCCGACAGGGGGCCGGGGAGCTGTTTTTT.

This sequence joins TRBV9 and TRBJ1-2; 10 bases map to TRBD1. Germline assignment: CDR1 SGDLS and CDR2 YYNGEE. CDR3 length equals 14 residues. With 4 bases clipped from V and 4 bases from J, the junction kept 4 bases outside the gene matches. The CDR3 DNA reads as TGTGCCAGCAGCACGGGACAGGGGCTCTATGGCTACACCTTC. This sequence encodes CASSTGQGLYGYTF.

This chain connects TRBV3-1 (or the pseudogene TRBV3-2) to TRBJ2-7, with D perhaps being TRBD1 or TRBD2 (5 bases each). The CDR3 is made up of 16 amino acids. In germline, CDR1 is LGHDT, CDR2 YNNKEL (reference sequence). V was shortened by 4 bases and J by 0 bases, with 16 bases between the two germline ends. CDR3 coding DNA: TGTGCCAGCAGCCTCCTCCGCTTGGGGACCTCCTACGAGCAGTACTTC. Its translation: CASSLLRLGTSYEQYF.

The V call is TRBV9, the J call TRBJ2-1; maybe TRBD2 (5 bases). The CDR3 extends over 13 amino acids. V dropped 4 bases and J dropped 9 bases, with 14 bases sitting between them. Germline V gene data show CDR1 as SGDLS and CDR2 as YYNGEE. The CDR3: CASSPTSAGEQFF. The CDR3 nucleotides are TGTGCCAGCAGCCCCACCTCCGCGGGTGAGCAGTTCTTC.

This chain uses TRBV10-3 with TRBJ2-7; 7 nucleotides align to TRBD2. This CDR3 is 14 amino acids long. The V gene end was trimmed by 6 bases and the J gene end by 2 bases; junction bases not matched to a gene: 7. Germline CDR1 is ENHRY and CDR2 is SYGVKD. The CDR3 here is CAIRGGESPYEQYF. The CDR3, as DNA: TGTGCCATCAGGGGAGGGGAGAGCCCCTACGAGCAGTACTTC.

J is TRBJ1-2 and V is TRBV28; 10 bases map to TRBD1. The V gene's germline CDR1 is MDHEN and CDR2 SYDVKM. The trim removed 5 bases at V and 5 bases at J, leaving 5 bases unmatched. The CDR3 runs 14 residues. The CDR3 is CASSPGQGLYGYTF. CDR3 DNA: TGTGCCAGCAGTCCGGGACAGGGGCTTTATGGCTACACCTTC.